The source of this TCR beta chain is a study of cytomegalovirus exposure and HLA in healthy donors. PCR involved 60 Vbeta and 13 Jbeta primers. Sequencing used immunoSEQ multiplex PCR; TCRdb keeps in-frame clones, though not all of them. The table includes roughly 180,000 clones, 65% to 85% detected once. This clone was picked up one time. The CDR3 is 15 amino acids. Germline loops: CDR1 SNHLY, CDR2 FYNNEI. V lost 7 bases, J lost 4 bases, and 11 bases stayed unmatched. Sequencing was carried out using PBMCs. The receptor comes from a girl aged 10 to 17 in good health and CMV-seropositive. The rearrangement joins TRBV2 to TRBJ1-2, with 8 bases fitting TRBD1. The CDR3 nucleotides are TGTGCCAGCACCCTAGCCAGGGGGCAGGGCTATGGCTACACCTTC. Translating gives CASTLARGQGYGYTF. The whole variable domain, filled in from reference TRBV2 and TRBJ1-2, reads EPEVTQTPSHQVTQMGQEVILRCVPISNHLYFYWYRQILGQKVEFLVSFYNNEISEKSEIFDDQFSVERPDGSNFTLKIRSTKLEDSAMYFCASTLARGQGYGYTFGSGTRLTVV.